The 25 T cell receptor beta chains in this list originate from one sample, sequenced in a study of blood T cells in healthy people across ages (dated by TCRdb to the mid-2010s). Libraries were prepared through 5' RACE. Sequenced using an Illumina HiSeq 2500. A second PCR of about 6 to 11 cycles was performed with a sample-barcoded 5' primer and a J-beta primer mix. Using fastp trimming at Q25 and MiXCR clonotype assembly, TCRdb reanalyzed the public sequencing data and kept in-frame beta chains. Rows are unified per CDR3 protein, each entry keeping the most common DNA and genes. The sample table lists around 800,000 distinct CDR3 sequences, under 55% of them with a count of one. Approximately 20% of the sample belongs to the ten largest clones. The specimen sequenced was blood. The receptor set was obtained from a man between 60 and 75 years old in good health.

The chain's CDR3 is CASSQRAGLDTQYF. The CDR3, as DNA: TGCGCCAGCAGCCAGAGAGCTGGGCTAGATACGCAGTATTTT. This chain uses TRBV4-1 with TRBJ2-3; no clear D gene. The CDR3 extends over 14 amino acids. Germline V gives CDR1 MGHRA, CDR2 YSYEKL. V lost 3 bases to trimming and J lost 5 bases, with 12 bases between them.

The chain couples TRBV6-2 or TRBV6-3 to TRBJ2-3; 10 positions agree with TRBD1. The germline gives CDR1 MNHEY, CDR2 SVGEGT. This CDR3 has 15 residues. J was trimmed by 5 bases and V by 2 bases; bases with no gene match: 4. The CDR3 DNA reads TGTGCCAGCAGTTACCCAGGACAGGGGGAAGATACGCAGTATTTT. Encoded protein: CASSYPGQGEDTQYF.

J is TRBJ2-5 and V is TRBV5-6; D assignment may be TRBD1 or TRBD2 (5 bases each). The J call is uncertain, as TRBJ2-7 better fits the DNA end. The germline CDR1 and CDR2 sequences are SGHDT and YYEEEE. The CDR3 is 17 residues long. The CDR3 region is CASSLMQGRAINHEQYF. The CDR3 region has the DNA TGTGCCAGCAGCTTGATGCAGGGACGCGCCATAAACCACGAGCAGTACTTC.

The chain combines TRBV5-6 with TRBJ2-1, with D perhaps matching TRBD2 (6 bases). CDR1 and CDR2 from the germline V gene are SGHDT and YYEEEE. This CDR3 has 16 amino acids. Trimming stripped 5 bases from V and 2 bases from J, with 17 bases between. The CDR3 protein is CASSRWVGRTYNEQFF. Here the CDR3 DNA reads TGTGCCAGCAGTCGTTGGGTAGGGAGGACCTACAATGAGCAGTTCTTC.

This clonotype was detected a few times. The chain couples TRBV9 to TRBJ2-3, with 12 bases that match TRBD2. This CDR3 has 16 residues. Germline V lookup: CDR1 SGDLS, CDR2 YYNGEE. Trimming at V came to 4 bases and at J to 3 bases, leaving 6 bases not matched to a gene. This CDR3 is CASSPSLAGGTDTQYF. The CDR3 DNA follows: TGTGCCAGCAGCCCCAGCCTAGCGGGGGGGACAGATACGCAGTATTTT.

The chain carries TRBV6-2 or TRBV6-3 and TRBJ2-5; 8 bases match TRBD1. The J call may be in error: the DNA end matches TRBJ2-7 better. Germline CDR1 and CDR2: MNHEY and SVGEGT. The CDR3 length is 15 residues. The CDR3 loop is CASRTGGGTFYEQYF. The CDR3 DNA reads TGTGCCAGCAGAACAGGGGGAGGCACCTTCTACGAGCAGTACTTC.

The CDR3 here is CASSSDWDTQYF. DNA of the CDR3: TGTGCCAGCAGCTCAGATTGGGATACGCAGTATTTT. V and J are TRBV5-6 and TRBJ2-3; D not certain. The CDR3 has 12 residues. CDR1 and CDR2 from the germline V gene are SGHDT and YYEEEE. V shed 3 bases and J shed 6 bases, with 8 bases lying between them.

A few counts support this clonotype. This chain links TRBV3-1 with TRBJ1-4; 9 bases map to TRBD1. Trimming cost V 5 bases and J 0 bases; bases outside gene matches: 4. This CDR3 is 16 amino acids long. Germline loops: CDR1 LGHDT, CDR2 YNNKEL (reference sequence). The CDR3 DNA reads as TGTGCCAGCAGCGCCAGGACAGGGGCAACTAATGAAAAACTGTTTTTT. Amino acids: CASSARTGATNEKLFF. The whole variable domain, filled in from reference TRBV3-1 and TRBJ1-4, reads DTAVSQTPKYLVTQMGNDKSIKCEQNLGHDTMYWYKQDSKKFLKIMFSYNNKELIINETVPNRFSPKSPDKAHLNLHINSLELGDSAVYFCASSARTGATNEKLFFGSGTQLSVL.

V and J are TRBV6-2 or TRBV6-3 and TRBJ2-7; 8 bases match TRBD1. Germline CDR1 reads MNHEY; CDR2 reads SVGEGT. The CDR3 length is 14 residues. V dropped 8 bases and J dropped 2; count of bases not matched to a gene: 8. CDR3 region: CASDGQGMTYEQYF. Here the CDR3 DNA reads TGTGCCAGCGACGGACAGGGAATGACCTACGAGCAGTACTTC.

The V and J genes are TRBV5-1 and TRBJ2-3; D unresolved. V gave up 0 bases and J gave up 0 bases, with 11 bases separating them. From germline, CDR1 is SGHRS and CDR2 YFSETQ. CDR3 size: 16 residues. The CDR3, as DNA: TGCGCCAGCAGCTTGGGCCTGGGGTCTAGCACAGATACGCAGTATTTT. It codes for CASSLGLGSSTDTQYF.

V and J are TRBV18 and TRBJ2-1, with TRBD1 matching 8 bases. The length of the CDR3 is 14 residues. The V segment lost 4 bases and the J segment 10 bases; nucleotides outside the gene matches: 9. Germline CDR1 and CDR2: KGHSH and LQKENI. CDR3 in DNA: TGTGCCAGCTCACAACCGGGACAGGCCCCCGAGCAGTTCTTC. This encodes CASSQPGQAPEQFF.

This chain links TRBV6-6 with TRBJ2-1, with D tentatively TRBD1 or TRBD2 (5 bases each). With 0 bases removed from V and 8 bases from J, the gap between germline ends came to 14 bases. Germline CDR1 is MNHNY and CDR2 is SVGAGI (reference sequence). The CDR3 is 15 residues long. The CDR3 sequence: CASSYSSGRVYEQFF. The CDR3 DNA follows: TGTGCCAGCAGTTACTCGAGCGGCAGGGTTTATGAGCAGTTCTTC.

The sample holds a few counts of this clonotype. The J gene is TRBJ2-1, the V gene TRBV12-5; 8 bases map to TRBD1. This CDR3 contains 14 residues. Looked up from germline, CDR1 is LGHNT and CDR2 is FRNRAP. Trimming removed 5 bases from V and 4 bases from J; junction bases left unmatched: 4. CDR3 loop: CASGPGTGYNEQFF. CDR3 bases: TGTGCTAGTGGTCCCGGGACAGGTTACAATGAGCAGTTCTTC.

The chain recombines TRBV12-3 or TRBV12-4 with TRBJ2-6, with 7 bases that match TRBD1. The ends lost 8 bases at V and 1 base at J; junction bases unmatched: 11. The CDR3 extends over 17 amino acids. CDR3 nucleotides: TGTGCCAGCCTCCGGACAGGCCTTACATCTGGGGCCAACGTCCTGACTTTC. It is translated as CASLRTGLTSGANVLTF.

The genes are TRBV24-1 and TRBJ1-5; 11 bases map to TRBD1. This CDR3 contains 15 residues. J lost 6 bases, V lost 4 bases, and 4 bases had no gene match. Germline-derived CDR1 and CDR2 are KGHDR and SFDVKD. The CDR3 DNA follows: TGTGCCACCAGTGAAACCGGGACAGGGGGTCAGCCCCAGCATTTT. Translated: CATSETGTGGQPQHF.

The chain combines TRBV2 with TRBJ2-1; 15 bases fit TRBD2. In germline, CDR1 is SNHLY, CDR2 FYNNEI. The CDR3 length is 15 residues. After removal of 7 bases from V and 12 bases from J, the junction contained 10 bases not matched to a gene. The CDR3 DNA sequence: TGTGCCAGCAAGTTCTCCGGACTAGCGGGGGGGTGGCAGTTCTTC. Protein sequence: CASKFSGLAGGWQFF.

The chain carries TRBV3-1 and TRBJ2-3; D not resolved. From germline, CDR1 is LGHDT and CDR2 YNNKEL (reference sequence). V was pared by 1 base and J by 1 base, with 15 bases between. The CDR3 loop spans 17 amino acids. CDR3 nucleotides: TGTGCCAGCAGCCAAGTGTACTCTTTAGTAGGCACAGATACGCAGTATTTT. Protein: CASSQVYSLVGTDTQYF.

In its sample, this clonotype was seen once. V is TRBV6-5 and J is TRBJ2-3; D not certain. This CDR3 has 18 residues. Deletions cut 2 bases from V and 1 base from J, with 19 bases between. Germline loops: CDR1 MNHEY, CDR2 SVGAGI. CDR3 sequence: CASSYAAHQARGTDTQYF. In DNA form, the CDR3 reads TGTGCCAGCAGTTACGCAGCACATCAGGCCCGGGGCACAGATACGCAGTATTTT.

This clonotype has only a few counts. V gene TRBV3-1 combines with J gene TRBJ1-2; tentative D call: TRBD1 (5 bases). The CDR3 extends over 15 amino acids. Germline V gives CDR1 LGHDT, CDR2 YNNKEL (reference sequence). V lost 1 base and J 8 bases, leaving 17 bases between the germline ends. DNA of the CDR3: TGTGCCAGCAGCCAAGGGGGCAGTGGGGTCTCCGGCTACACCTTC. Its protein product is CASSQGGSGVSGYTF.

This chain joins TRBV12-3 or TRBV12-4 and TRBJ2-3, with D maybe TRBD1 (5 bases). Trimming took off 5 bases at V and 3 bases at J, with 12 bases between the two ends. This CDR3 has 14 residues. The chain's CDR3 is CASSNAGSTDTQYF. CDR3 in DNA: TGTGCCAGCAGTAACGCAGGGTCGACAGATACGCAGTATTTT.

This clonotype was seen a handful of times. This rearrangement joins TRBV9 to TRBJ1-2; TRBD1 aligns across 8 bases. CDR1 SGDLS and CDR2 YYNGEE come from the germline V gene. V was clipped by 3 bases and J by 7 bases; unmatched bases: 5. This CDR3 comprises 13 residues. The CDR3 region is CASSETGAFGYTF. In DNA, the CDR3 is TGTGCCAGCAGCGAGACAGGGGCTTTTGGCTACACCTTC.

This clonotype came up a few times. V gene TRBV14 combines with J gene TRBJ1-2; the D gene is possibly TRBD1 (6 bases). The germline V and J ends were trimmed by 4 bases and 0 bases, with 12 bases remaining between them. CDR1 SGHDN and CDR2 FVKESK come from the germline V gene. The CDR3 sequence is 15 residues long. The CDR3 reads CASSPIEGANYGYTF. Written as DNA, the CDR3 is TGTGCCAGCAGCCCCATTGAGGGGGCTAACTATGGCTACACCTTC.

This clonotype appeared once. The chain uses TRBV12-3 or TRBV12-4 and TRBJ2-5; 9 bases agree with TRBD2. This CDR3 contains 13 residues. V shed 5 bases, J shed 3 bases, and the junction held 1 base outside the gene matches. DNA of the CDR3: TGTGCCAGCAGTGCTAGCGGGGAAGAGACCCAGTACTTC. Translated: CASSASGEETQYF.

This clonotype appeared a few times. This sequence joins TRBV12-3 or TRBV12-4 and TRBJ2-1, with 8 bases identical to TRBD2. The CDR3 contains 16 residues. V was pared by 6 bases and J by 5 bases, with 12 bases of the junction left unmatched. Here the CDR3 DNA reads TGTGCCAGCAGGTTGAACGGGGGGGCCGTGAACAATGAGCAGTTCTTC. This encodes CASRLNGGAVNNEQFF.

V usage is TRBV11-2 and J usage is TRBJ2-3; D ambiguous. Trimming left V 4 bases short and J 2 bases short, with 13 bases between. The CDR3 is 15 amino acids. CDR1 and CDR2 from the germline V gene are SGHAT and FQNNGV. The CDR3 bases are TGTGCCAGCAGCTCCTACGGGTCTTTCACAGATACGCAGTATTTT. This codes for CASSSYGSFTDTQYF.